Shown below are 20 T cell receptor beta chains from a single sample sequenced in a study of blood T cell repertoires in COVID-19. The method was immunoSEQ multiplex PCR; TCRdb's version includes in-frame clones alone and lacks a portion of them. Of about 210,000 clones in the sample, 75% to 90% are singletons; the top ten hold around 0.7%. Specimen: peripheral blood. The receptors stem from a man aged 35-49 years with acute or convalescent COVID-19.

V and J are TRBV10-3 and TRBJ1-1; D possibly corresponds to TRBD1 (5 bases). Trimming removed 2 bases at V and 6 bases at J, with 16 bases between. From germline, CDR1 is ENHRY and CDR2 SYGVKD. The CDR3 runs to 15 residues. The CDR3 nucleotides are TGTGCCATCAGTGAGACCAGGGCGCTTAGTGCTGAAGCTTTCTTT. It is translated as CAISETRALSAEAFF.

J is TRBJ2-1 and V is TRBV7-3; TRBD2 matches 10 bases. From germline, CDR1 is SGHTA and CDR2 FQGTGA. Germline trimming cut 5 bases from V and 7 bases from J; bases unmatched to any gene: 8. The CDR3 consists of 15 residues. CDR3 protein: CASSIQAGGWNEQFF. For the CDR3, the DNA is TGTGCCAGCAGCATTCAAGCGGGAGGGTGGAATGAGCAGTTCTTC. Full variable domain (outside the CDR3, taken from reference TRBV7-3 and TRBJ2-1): GAGVSQTPSNKVTEKGKYVELRCDPISGHTALYWYRQSLGQGPEFLIYFQGTGAADDSGLPNDRFFAVRPEGSVSTLKIQRTERGDSAVYLCASSIQAGGWNEQFFGPGTRLTVL.

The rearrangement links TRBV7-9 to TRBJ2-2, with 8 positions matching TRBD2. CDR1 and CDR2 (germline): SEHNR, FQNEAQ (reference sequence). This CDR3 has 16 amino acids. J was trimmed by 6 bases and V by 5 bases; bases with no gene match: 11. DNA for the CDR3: TGTGCCAGCAGCCCCCCTAGGCTAGCGGGTCCCGGGGAGCTGTTTTTT. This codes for CASSPPRLAGPGELFF.

The chain's CDR3 is CASSLLSAGSGQPQHF. CDR3 in DNA: TGTGCCAGCAGTTTATTATCGGCGGGATCTGGACAGCCCCAGCATTTT. The V gene is TRBV28, the J gene TRBJ1-5; D call uncertain. The CDR3 length is 16 residues. V was cut by 1 base and J by 7 bases, with 17 bases left in between. Germline assignment: CDR1 MDHEN and CDR2 SYDVKM.

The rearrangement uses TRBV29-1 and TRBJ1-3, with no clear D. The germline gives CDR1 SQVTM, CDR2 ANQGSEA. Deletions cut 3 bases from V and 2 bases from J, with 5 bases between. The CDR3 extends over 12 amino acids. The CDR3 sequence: CSVDGAGNTIYF. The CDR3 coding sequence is TGCAGCGTTGACGGGGCTGGAAACACCATATATTTT.

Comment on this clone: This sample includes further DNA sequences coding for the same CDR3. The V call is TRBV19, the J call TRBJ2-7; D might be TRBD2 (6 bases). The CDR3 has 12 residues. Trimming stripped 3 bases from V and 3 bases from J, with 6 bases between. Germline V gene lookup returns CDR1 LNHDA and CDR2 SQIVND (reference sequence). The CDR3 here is CASSMGGYEQYF. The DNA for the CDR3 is TGTGCCAGTAGTATGGGGGGCTACGAGCAGTACTTC.

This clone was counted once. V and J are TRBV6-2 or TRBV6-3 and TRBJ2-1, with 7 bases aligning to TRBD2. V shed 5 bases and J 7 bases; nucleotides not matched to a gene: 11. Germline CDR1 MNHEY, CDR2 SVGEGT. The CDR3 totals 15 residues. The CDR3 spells CASSPPLSGGNEQFF. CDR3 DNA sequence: TGTGCCAGCAGTCCCCCCTTATCGGGGGGAAATGAGCAGTTCTTC.

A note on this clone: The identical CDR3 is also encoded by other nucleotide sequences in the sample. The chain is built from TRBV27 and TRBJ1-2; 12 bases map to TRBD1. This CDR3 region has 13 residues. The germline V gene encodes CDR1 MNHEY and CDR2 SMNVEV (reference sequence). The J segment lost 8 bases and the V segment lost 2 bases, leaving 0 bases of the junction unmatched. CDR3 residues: CASSLGTGGGYTF. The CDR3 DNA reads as TGTGCCAGCAGTTTAGGGACAGGGGGCGGCTACACCTTC.

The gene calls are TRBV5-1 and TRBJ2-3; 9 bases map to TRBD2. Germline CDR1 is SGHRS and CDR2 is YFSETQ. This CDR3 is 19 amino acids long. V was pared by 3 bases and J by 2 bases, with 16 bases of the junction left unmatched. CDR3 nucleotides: TGCGCCAGCAGCTCCCTTGGGCTAGCGGGGCCCCTAACCACAGATACGCAGTATTTT. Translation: CASSSLGLAGPLTTDTQYF.

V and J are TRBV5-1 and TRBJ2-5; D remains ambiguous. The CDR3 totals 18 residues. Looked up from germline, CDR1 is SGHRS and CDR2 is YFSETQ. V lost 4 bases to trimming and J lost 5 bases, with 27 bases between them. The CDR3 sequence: CASSKTLITHGSVETQYF. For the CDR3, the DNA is TGCGCCAGCAGCAAGACCTTAATTACCCACGGGTCTGTTGAGACCCAGTACTTC.

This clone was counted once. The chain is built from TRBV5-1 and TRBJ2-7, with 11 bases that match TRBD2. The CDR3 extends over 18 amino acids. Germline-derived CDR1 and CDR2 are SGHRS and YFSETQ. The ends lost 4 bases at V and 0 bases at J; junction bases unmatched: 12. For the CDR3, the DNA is TGCGCCAGCAGCCGGGGAACTAGCGGGAGTTTTGTCTCCTACGAGCAGTACTTC. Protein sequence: CASSRGTSGSFVSYEQYF. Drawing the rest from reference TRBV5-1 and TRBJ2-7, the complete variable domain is KAGVTQTPRYLIKTRGQQVTLSCSPISGHRSVSWYQQTPGQGLQFLFEYFSETQRNKGNFPGRFSGRQFSNSRSEMNVSTLELGDSALYLCASSRGTSGSFVSYEQYFGPGTRLTVT.

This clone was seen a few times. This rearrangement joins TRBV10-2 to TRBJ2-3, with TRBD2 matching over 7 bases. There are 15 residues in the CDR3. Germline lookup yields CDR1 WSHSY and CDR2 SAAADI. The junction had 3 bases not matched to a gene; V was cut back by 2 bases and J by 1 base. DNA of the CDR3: TGCGCCAGCAGTGAGGGGGCGGGGGGCACAGATACGCAGTATTTT. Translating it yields CASSEGAGGTDTQYF.

In DNA, the CDR3 is TGTGCCAGCAGCTCGCGGACTAGCGGAAACTACAATGAGCAGTTCTTC. Amino acids: CASSSRTSGNYNEQFF. The V and J genes are TRBV14 and TRBJ2-1; 10 bases map to TRBD2. The CDR3 spans 16 residues. V was pared by 5 bases and J by 3 bases, with 7 bases of the junction left unmatched. The germline CDR1 and CDR2 sequences are SGHDN and FVKESK.

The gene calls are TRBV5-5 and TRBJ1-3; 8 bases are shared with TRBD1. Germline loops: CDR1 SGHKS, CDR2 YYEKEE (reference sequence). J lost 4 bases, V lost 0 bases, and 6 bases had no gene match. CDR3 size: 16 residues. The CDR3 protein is CASSLDPTGVGNTIYF. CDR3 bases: TGTGCCAGCAGCTTGGATCCGACAGGGGTAGGAAACACCATATATTTT. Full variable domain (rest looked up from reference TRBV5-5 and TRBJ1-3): DAGVTQSPTHLIKTRGQQVTLRCSPISGHKSVSWYQQVLGQGPQFIFQYYEKEERGRGNFPDRFSARQFPNYSSELNVNALLLGDSALYLCASSLDPTGVGNTIYFGEGSWLTVV.

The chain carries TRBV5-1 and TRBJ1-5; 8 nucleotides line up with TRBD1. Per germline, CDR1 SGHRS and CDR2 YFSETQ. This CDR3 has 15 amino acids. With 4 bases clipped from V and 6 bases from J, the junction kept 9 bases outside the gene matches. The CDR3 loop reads CASSLMTGEGQPQHF. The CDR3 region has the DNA TGCGCCAGCAGCCTGATGACAGGGGAAGGTCAGCCCCAGCATTTT. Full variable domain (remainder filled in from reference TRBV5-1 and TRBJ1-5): KAGVTQTPRYLIKTRGQQVTLSCSPISGHRSVSWYQQTPGQGLQFLFEYFSETQRNKGNFPGRFSGRQFSNSRSEMNVSTLELGDSALYLCASSLMTGEGQPQHFGDGTRLSIL.

The CDR3 sequence: CASSSGQGNEKLFF. CDR3 in DNA: TGTGCCAGCAGTTCGGGACAGGGTAATGAAAAACTGTTTTTT. The chain links TRBV28 to TRBJ1-4; 9 nucleotides line up with TRBD1. CDR3 length: 14 residues. The trim removed 4 bases at V and 4 bases at J, leaving 1 base unmatched. Germline-derived CDR1 and CDR2 are MDHEN and SYDVKM.

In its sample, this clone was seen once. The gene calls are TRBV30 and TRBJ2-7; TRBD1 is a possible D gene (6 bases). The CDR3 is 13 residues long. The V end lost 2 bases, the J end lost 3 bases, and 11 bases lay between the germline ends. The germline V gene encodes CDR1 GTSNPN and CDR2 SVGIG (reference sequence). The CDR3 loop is CAWSIKDSYEQYF. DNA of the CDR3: TGTGCCTGGAGTATCAAGGACAGCTACGAGCAGTACTTC.

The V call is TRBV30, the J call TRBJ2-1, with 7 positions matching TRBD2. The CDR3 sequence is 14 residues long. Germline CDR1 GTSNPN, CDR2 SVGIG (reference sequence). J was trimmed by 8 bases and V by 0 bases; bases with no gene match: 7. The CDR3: CAWSVGREHDEQFF. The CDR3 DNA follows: TGTGCCTGGAGTGTAGGGCGGGAGCACGATGAGCAGTTCTTC.

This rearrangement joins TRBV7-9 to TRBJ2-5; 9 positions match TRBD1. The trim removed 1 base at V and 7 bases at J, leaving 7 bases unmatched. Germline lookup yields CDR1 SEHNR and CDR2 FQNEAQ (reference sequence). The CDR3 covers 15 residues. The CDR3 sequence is CASSLVYRGQMTQYF. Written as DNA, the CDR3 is TGTGCCAGCAGCTTAGTATACAGGGGGCAGATGACCCAGTACTTC. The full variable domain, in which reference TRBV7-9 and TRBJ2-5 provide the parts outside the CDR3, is DTGVSQNPRHKITKRGQNVTFRCDPISEHNRLYWYRQTLGQGPEFLTYFQNEAQLEKSRLLSDRFSAERPKGSFSTLEIQRTEQGDSAMYLCASSLVYRGQMTQYFGPGTRLLVL.

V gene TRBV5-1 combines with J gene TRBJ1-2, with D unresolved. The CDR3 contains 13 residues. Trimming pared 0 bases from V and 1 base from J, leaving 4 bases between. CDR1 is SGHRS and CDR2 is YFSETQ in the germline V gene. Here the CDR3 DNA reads TGCGCCAGCAGCTTGGACAGTAACTATGGCTACACCTTC. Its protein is CASSLDSNYGYTF.